This TCR beta chain came from a study of cytomegalovirus exposure and HLA in healthy donors. Study background: A data release that came early held tens of millions of unique TCRs from HLA-typed donors.

Primers for the PCR totalled 60 Vbeta and 13 Jbeta. The assay was immunoSEQ multiplex PCR, and TCRdb's table has in-frame clones only and misses some. The data hold 240,000 or so clones, with around 81% observed a single time. Points on this clone: The antigen remains unidentified.

Study-wide results and limits: The study listed about 150 cytomegalovirus-associated TCR beta chains. In a later analysis, V- and J-gene trimming of beta chains associated with a DCLRE1C missense variant, replicated independently.

The CDR3 has 15 residues. From germline, CDR1 is SGDLS and CDR2 YYNGEE. V lost 0 bases, J lost 10 bases, and 19 bases lay in between. Sequenced material: PBMCs. This sequence was found in a woman between 55 and 75 years old in good health and CMV-seropositive. The chain recombines TRBV9 with TRBJ1-1; a possible D gene is TRBD1 (5 bases). The CDR3 spells CASSVGTAKEQVAFF. CDR3 nucleotide sequence: TGTGCCAGCAGCGTAGGTACAGCTAAAGAACAGGTAGCTTTCTTT.